This is a list of T cell receptor beta chains from one sample in a study of shared clonotypes between healthy human individuals. The data were produced by immunoSEQ multiplex PCR, yet TCRdb's version contains in-frame clones alone and is incomplete. Altogether 2,500,000 or so clones are present, 80% to 95% being singletons, with the ten largest covering approximately 0.4%. Sequencing was done on a sample of naive CD4+ T cells from PBMCs. The receptors come from a man aged 18-30 years in good health. Some clones in this sample may be carry-over from other donors' samples. The CDR3 runs from the conserved cysteine through the conserved F or W.

TRBV4-2,TRBJ2-7,CASSQPRAGRVYEQYF
TRBV4-1,TRBJ1-2,CASSHAGTGGVDGYTF
TRBV20-1,TRBJ2-4,CSANAKNIQYF
TRBV5-6,TRBJ1-1,CASSRRGPNTEAFF
TRBV28,TRBJ2-7,CASSFPGRAPLTYEQYF
TRBV2,TRBJ2-1,CASSEEGPGLGEQFF
TRBV30,TRBJ1-5,CAWSGTKDQPQHF
TRBV6-6,TRBJ2-7,CASKRTRGSYEQYF
TRBV30,TRBJ1-3,CAWSSTDSGNTIYF
TRBV18,TRBJ2-6,CASSPLARGANSGANVLTF
TRBV9,TRBJ2-1,CASSVVKSGSSYNEQFF
TRBV5-6,TRBJ2-7,CASSLVSREQYF
TRBV5-4,TRBJ2-1,CASTKHIAGVVDEQFF
TRBV5-4,TRBJ2-5,CASSLRLAGVETQYF
TRBV5-1,TRBJ1-1,CASSLTAGLDTEAFF
TRBV2,TRBJ2-7,CASSLGLTYEQYF
TRBV30,TRBJ2-5,CAWSVLSSGRWETQYF
TRBV5-1,TRBJ1-4,CASSLVGEESEKLFF
TRBV11-1,TRBJ2-3,CASSLVPAGSTDTQYF
TRBV2,TRBJ1-1,CASSDTDTEAFF
TRBV27,TRBJ2-2,CASSSSLAGTTGELFF